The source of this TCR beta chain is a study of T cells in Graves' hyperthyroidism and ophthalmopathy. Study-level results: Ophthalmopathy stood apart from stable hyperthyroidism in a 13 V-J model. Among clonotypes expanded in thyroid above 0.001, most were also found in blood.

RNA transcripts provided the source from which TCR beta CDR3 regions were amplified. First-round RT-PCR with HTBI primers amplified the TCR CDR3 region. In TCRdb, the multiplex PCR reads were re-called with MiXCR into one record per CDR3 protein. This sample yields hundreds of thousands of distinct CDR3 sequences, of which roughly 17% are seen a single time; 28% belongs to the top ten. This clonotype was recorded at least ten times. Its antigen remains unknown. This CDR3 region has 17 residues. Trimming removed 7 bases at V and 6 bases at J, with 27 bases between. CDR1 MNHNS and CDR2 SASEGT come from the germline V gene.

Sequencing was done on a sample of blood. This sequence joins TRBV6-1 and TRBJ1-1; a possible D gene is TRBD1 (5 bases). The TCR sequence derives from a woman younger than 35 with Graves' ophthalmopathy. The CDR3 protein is CASIEDMGTTYGPEAFF. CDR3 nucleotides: TGTGCCAGCATAGAGGACATGGGGACGACTTATGGACCTGAAGCTTTCTTT.